These 17 T cell receptor beta chains originate from one sample sequenced in a study of T cell responses to AZD1222 COVID-19 vaccine. Sequenced by immunoSEQ multiplex PCR; TCRdb stores in-frame clones only, minus some. The sample lists some 120,000 clones, 70% to 90% seen once, with approximately 10% in the top ten. The starting material was peripheral blood, obtained on day 0 of AZD1222 vaccination. These receptors were taken from an adult in good health.

This rearrangement joins TRBV5-1 to TRBJ2-1; 8 bases line up with TRBD2. Looked up from germline, CDR1 is SGHRS and CDR2 is YFSETQ. J gave up 5 bases and V 4 bases, and 5 bases lay outside the gene matches. The CDR3 totals 14 residues. CDR3 sequence: CASSKAGADNEQFF. The CDR3 bases are TGCGCCAGCAGCAAAGCGGGAGCCGACAATGAGCAGTTCTTC.

The genes are TRBV7-9 and TRBJ1-5; TRBD1 aligns across 10 bases. CDR3 length equals 16 residues. Trimming cost V 4 bases and J 1 base; bases outside gene matches: 4. CDR1 is SEHNR, CDR2 FQNEAQ, per germline (reference sequence). The CDR3, as DNA: TGTGCCAGCAGCTCGGGACAGGGGCGAAGCAATCAGCCCCAGCATTTT. As protein: CASSSGQGRSNQPQHF.

This chain uses TRBV30 with TRBJ2-1; D gene unclear. V lost 2 bases, J lost 0 bases, and 11 bases lay in between. From germline, CDR1 is GTSNPN and CDR2 SVGIG (reference sequence). This CDR3 has 15 residues. CDR3 residues: CAWSNGRSSYNEQFF. The CDR3 coding sequence is TGTGCCTGGAGTAATGGACGGTCCTCCTACAATGAGCAGTTCTTC.

The CDR3 sequence: CASSAGRASGGTGELFF. CDR3 bases: TGTGCCAGCAGCGCGGGCCGAGCTAGCGGGGGGACCGGGGAGCTGTTTTTT. The gene calls are TRBV9 and TRBJ2-2, with 11 bases fitting TRBD2. Germline V CDR1 and CDR2: SGDLS, YYNGEE. The CDR3 loop spans 17 amino acids. V was clipped by 3 bases and J by 5 bases; unmatched bases: 9.

This chain joins TRBV6-5 and TRBJ1-5, with TRBD1 matching 7 bases. The CDR3 has 16 amino acids. CDR1 and CDR2 (germline): MNHEY, SVGAGI. Germline trimming cut 0 bases from V and 4 bases from J; bases unmatched to any gene: 6. The CDR3 bases are TGTGCCAGCAGTTACTCGTCGGTACAGGGGAATCAGCCCCAGCATTTT. Amino acid sequence: CASSYSSVQGNQPQHF.

V is TRBV3-1 (or the pseudogene TRBV3-2) and J is TRBJ2-7; D possibly corresponds to TRBD2 (7 bases). V shed 2 bases and J shed 4 bases, with 15 bases lying between them. Per germline, CDR1 LGHDT and CDR2 YNNKEL (reference sequence). The CDR3 is made up of 15 amino acids. The CDR3 region has the DNA TGTGCCAGCAGCCAAAGGGGGACGGGGGGTTACGAGCAGTACTTC. This translates into CASSQRGTGGYEQYF.

V gene TRBV6-5 combines with J gene TRBJ2-7, with a tentative D call TRBD1 (6 bases). The CDR3 length is 15 residues. Per the germline V gene, CDR1 is MNHEY and CDR2 is SVGAGI. Trimming removed 5 bases at V and 2 bases at J, with 16 bases between. The CDR3 loop is CASSRVGAATYEQYF. In DNA form, the CDR3 reads TGTGCCAGCAGTAGGGTGGGGGCAGCTACCTACGAGCAGTACTTC.

J is TRBJ1-5 and V is TRBV19, with D uncertain. This CDR3 has 18 residues. Between the trimmed V and J ends, which lost 0 bases and 0 bases, there was a span of 15 bases. Looked up from germline, CDR1 is LNHDA and CDR2 is SQIVND (reference sequence). The DNA for the CDR3 is TGTGCCAGTAGTATAGATGGCCCCAGGTTTGATAGCAATCAGCCCCAGCATTTT. Its protein is CASSIDGPRFDSNQPQHF. The entire variable domain, with the rest obtained from reference TRBV19 and TRBJ1-5, is as follows: DGGITQSPKYLFRKEGQNVTLSCEQNLNHDAMYWYRQDPGQGLRLIYYSQIVNDFQKGDIAEGYSVSREKKESFPLTVTSAQKNPTAFYLCASSIDGPRFDSNQPQHFGDGTRLSIL.

V gene TRBV6-2 or TRBV6-3 combines with J gene TRBJ2-5, with unresolved D. Deletions cut 0 bases from V and 2 bases from J, with 10 bases between. In germline, CDR1 is MNHEY, CDR2 SVGEGT. This CDR3 has 15 amino acids. This chain's CDR3 is CASSYSEFDQETQYF. DNA of the CDR3: TGTGCCAGCAGTTACTCGGAGTTTGATCAAGAGACCCAGTACTTC.

This chain joins TRBV19 and TRBJ1-5; no firm D call. This CDR3 region has 15 residues. CDR1 and CDR2 from the germline V gene are LNHDA and SQIVND (reference sequence). Trimming shortened V by 5 bases and J by 1 base, and 12 bases separated the two germline ends. CDR3 in amino acids: CASSVVGLSNQPQHF. CDR3 bases: TGTGCCAGTAGTGTCGTCGGACTGAGCAATCAGCCCCAGCATTTT. The whole variable domain, remainder taken from reference TRBV19 and TRBJ1-5, is DGGITQSPKYLFRKEGQNVTLSCEQNLNHDAMYWYRQDPGQGLRLIYYSQIVNDFQKGDIAEGYSVSREKKESFPLTVTSAQKNPTAFYLCASSVVGLSNQPQHFGDGTRLSIL.

This clone was found once. This chain joins TRBV9 and TRBJ1-4; 8 bases fit TRBD1. Germline CDR1 and CDR2: SGDLS and YYNGEE. The CDR3 extends over 16 amino acids. The J segment lost 0 bases and the V segment lost 0 bases, leaving 1 base of the junction unmatched. CDR3 DNA: TGTGCCAGCAGCGTAGAGACAGGGGCAACTAATGAAAAACTGTTTTTT. This codes for CASSVETGATNEKLFF. The full variable domain, completed using reference TRBV9 and TRBJ1-4, is DSGVTQTPKHLITATGQRVTLRCSPRSGDLSVYWYQQSLDQGLQFLIQYYNGEERAKGNILERFSAQQFPDLHSELNLSSLELGDSALYFCASSVETGATNEKLFFGSGTQLSVL.

This clone was seen a single time. This chain links TRBV20-1 with TRBJ2-3, with D hard to call. CDR1 and CDR2 (germline): DFQATT, SNEGSKA (reference sequence). The V end was cut by 1 base, the J end by 3 bases, with 2 bases between. The CDR3 loop spans 11 amino acids. The CDR3 coding sequence is TGCAGTGCTAGAGGGACAGATACGCAGTATTTT. Translated: CSARGTDTQYF.

The gene calls are TRBV11-2 and TRBJ1-6, with D unresolved. The CDR3 has 13 amino acids. Germline V CDR1 and CDR2: SGHAT, FQNNGV. The V end was cut by 9 bases, the J end by 6 bases, with 12 bases between. The CDR3 sequence is CARVKRANSPLHF. CDR3 nucleotides: TGTGCCAGGGTAAAGCGGGCTAATTCACCCCTCCACTTT.

This clone was picked up one time. This sequence joins TRBV6-5 and TRBJ1-1, with 7 bases matching TRBD1. Germline loops: CDR1 MNHEY, CDR2 SVGAGI. The trim removed 6 bases at V and 9 bases at J, leaving 4 bases unmatched. The CDR3 is made up of 11 amino acids. CDR3 region: CASSLQGKAFF. CDR3 nucleotides: TGTGCCAGCAGCCTACAGGGGAAAGCTTTCTTT.

This clone showed up many times. This sequence joins TRBV9 and TRBJ2-7; D possibly corresponds to TRBD1 (5 bases). CDR1 and CDR2 (germline): SGDLS, YYNGEE. V lost 3 bases, J lost 2 bases, and 12 bases lay in between. The CDR3 contains 14 residues. CDR3 protein: CASSATDLPYEQYF. The CDR3 DNA follows: TGTGCCAGCAGCGCGACAGACCTACCCTACGAGCAGTACTTC.

The chain employs TRBV6-5 and TRBJ1-2; unclear D gene. Trimming removed 2 bases from V and 6 bases from J, with 10 bases in between. Looked up from germline, CDR1 is MNHEY and CDR2 is SVGAGI. This CDR3 is built from 13 residues. The CDR3 loop is CASSYARADGYTF. The CDR3 coding sequence is TGTGCCAGCAGTTACGCCCGGGCGGATGGCTACACCTTC.

J is TRBJ1-1 and V is TRBV11-2; perhaps TRBD1 as D (6 bases). The CDR3 is 17 residues long. The germline V gene encodes CDR1 SGHAT and CDR2 FQNNGV. Trimming took 4 bases from V and 1 from J, leaving 19 bases between them. The CDR3 protein is CASSSLLQGDKNTEAFF. Written as DNA, the CDR3 is TGTGCCAGCAGCTCATTACTACAGGGAGACAAGAACACTGAAGCTTTCTTT.